This T cell receptor (beta chain) is from a study of T cell responses to AZD1222 COVID-19 vaccine. Study results and limitations: There were repertoire samples only from the period after the peak T cell response. Baseline seropositivity occurred in only 5 or 6 AZD1222 recipients. Nearly half of spike-specific TCRs reportedly target variant regions that are unmutated in the B.1.351 and B.1.1.7 variants.

The assay was immunoSEQ multiplex PCR, and TCRdb's table has in-frame clones only and misses some. The sample includes roughly 180,000 clones, approximately 91% of them seen just once. V lost 3 bases and J lost 2; bases outside the gene matches: 8. The CDR3 is made up of 15 amino acids. CDR1 SGDLS and CDR2 YYNGEE come from the germline V gene. On this clone: Its antigen is unknown.

The chain recombines TRBV9 with TRBJ2-7; 7 bases line up with TRBD1. The TCR originated in an adult in good health. Here the sequenced sample was peripheral blood, taken on day 0 of AZD1222 vaccination. CDR3 nucleotide sequence: TGTGCCAGCAGCGAGGGGGCGGACAGGCCCTACGAGCAGTACTTC. It translates to CASSEGADRPYEQYF.